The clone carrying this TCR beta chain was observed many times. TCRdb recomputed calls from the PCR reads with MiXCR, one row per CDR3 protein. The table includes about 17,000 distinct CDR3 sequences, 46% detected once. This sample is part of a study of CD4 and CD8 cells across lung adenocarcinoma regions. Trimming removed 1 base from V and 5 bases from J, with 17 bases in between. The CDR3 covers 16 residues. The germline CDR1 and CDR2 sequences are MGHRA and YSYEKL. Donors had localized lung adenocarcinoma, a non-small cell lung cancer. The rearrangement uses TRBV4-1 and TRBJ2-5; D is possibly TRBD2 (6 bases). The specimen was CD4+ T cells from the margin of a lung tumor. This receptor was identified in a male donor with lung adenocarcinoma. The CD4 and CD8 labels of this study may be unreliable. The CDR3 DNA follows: TGCGCCAGCAGCCAAGCGGGACTGCGGTCGGGTGAGACCCAGTACTTC. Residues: CASSQAGLRSGETQYF.